The 15 T cell receptor beta chains presented below share a single source sample, sequenced in a study of preoperative IRX-2 immunotherapy in early breast cancer. TCRdb's copy holds only in-frame clones and misses some; the assay was immunoSEQ multiplex PCR. In the table there are tens of thousands of clones, roughly 80% of which are singletons. Specified treatment: preoperative locoregional IRX-2 cytokine immunotherapy. The sequences come from lymph node tissue, collected after IRX-2 immunotherapy. The origin of the receptors is a human donor with breast cancer.

This clone was seen a handful of times. The V and J genes are TRBV6-8 and TRBJ2-6; D may correspond to TRBD1 or TRBD2 (5 bases each). Deletions cut 10 bases from V and 0 bases from J, with 13 bases between. The CDR3 runs 15 residues. Per germline, CDR1 MNHGY and CDR2 SAAAGT. CDR3 region: CATRDGNSGANVLTF. The CDR3 DNA follows: TGTGCCACCCGGGACGGAAACTCTGGGGCCAACGTCCTGACTTTC.

V usage is TRBV11-3 and J usage is TRBJ2-1; 12 positions match TRBD1. CDR1 and CDR2 (germline): SGHNT, YENEEA. The CDR3 totals 17 residues. J was trimmed by 9 bases and V by 3 bases; bases with no gene match: 12. The CDR3 here is CASSLIMWDRGLVEQFF. DNA of the CDR3: TGTGCCAGCAGCTTGATAATGTGGGACAGGGGGCTTGTTGAGCAGTTCTTC.

The chain carries TRBV2 and TRBJ1-2; 8 nucleotides line up with TRBD1. CDR3 length equals 15 residues. With 7 bases clipped from V and 3 bases from J, the junction kept 10 bases outside the gene matches. Per germline, CDR1 SNHLY and CDR2 FYNNEI. The CDR3 region is CASMPRTGSHYGYTF. The DNA for the CDR3 is TGTGCCAGCATGCCCCGGACAGGGTCCCACTATGGCTACACCTTC.

This chain links TRBV6-8 with TRBJ1-1; TRBD1 is a possible D gene (5 bases). This CDR3 spans 13 amino acids. The V end lost 2 bases, the J end lost 4 bases, and 8 bases lay between the germline ends. Germline V lookup: CDR1 MNHGY, CDR2 SAAAGT. The CDR3: CASSYGGGTEAFF. CDR3 nucleotides: TGTGCCAGCAGTTACGGGGGTGGCACTGAAGCTTTCTTT.

V gene TRBV11-3 combines with J gene TRBJ2-1; D call uncertain. The CDR3 has 15 amino acids. Between the trimmed V and J ends, which lost 5 bases and 0 bases, there was a span of 11 bases. Germline V gene data show CDR1 as SGHNT and CDR2 as YENEEA. CDR3 sequence (DNA): TGTGCCAGCAGCCCGGACGGAATCTCCTACAATGAGCAGTTCTTC. It encodes CASSPDGISYNEQFF.

V and J are TRBV6-8 and TRBJ1-6; D perhaps matches TRBD1 (5 bases). Trimming pared 0 bases from V and 9 bases from J, leaving 9 bases between. CDR3 length: 14 amino acids. Germline-derived CDR1 and CDR2 are MNHGY and SAAAGT. CDR3 DNA sequence: TGTGCCAGCAGTTACTCGGGGGAAAGTTCACCCCTCCACTTT. Protein product: CASSYSGESSPLHF.

The genes are TRBV28 and TRBJ1-5; TRBD1 matches at 7 bases. Germline V gene lookup returns CDR1 MDHEN and CDR2 SYDVKM. This CDR3 comprises 14 residues. The ends lost 8 bases at V and 2 bases at J; junction bases unmatched: 6. The CDR3 is CASEGTVGNQPQHF. The CDR3 bases are TGTGCCAGCGAGGGGACAGTAGGCAATCAGCCCCAGCATTTT.

This rearrangement joins TRBV7-8 to TRBJ1-4, with D maybe TRBD1 (5 bases). V was shortened by 4 bases and J by 0 bases, with 12 bases between the two germline ends. The length of the CDR3 is 16 residues. CDR1 and CDR2 (germline): SGHVS, FQNEAQ. The CDR3 bases are TGTGCCAGCAGCTGGGACCAGAGGACAACTAATGAAAAACTGTTTTTT. It yields the protein CASSWDQRTTNEKLFF.

The rearrangement links TRBV18 to TRBJ2-4, with 9 bases that match TRBD1. J gave up 4 bases and V 6 bases, and 4 bases lay outside the gene matches. Germline V gene sequence: CDR1 KGHSH, CDR2 LQKENI. The CDR3 length is 14 residues. The chain's CDR3 is CASSSDRGKNIQYF. The DNA for the CDR3 is TGTGCCAGCTCCTCGGACAGGGGAAAAAACATTCAGTACTTC.

The V gene is TRBV1, the J gene TRBJ1-1. TRBV1 is a pseudogene locus. The CDR3 spans 15 residues. The CDR3 DNA is TGCGCCAGCAGCTGGCTGGAAGCGTTGAACACTGAAGCTTTCTTT. Translated: CASSWLEALNTEAFF.

The J gene is TRBJ1-6, the V gene TRBV4-1; D not resolved. V was shortened by 3 bases and J by 14 bases, with 14 bases between the two germline ends. Germline values: CDR1 MGHRA, CDR2 YSYEKL. The CDR3 is made up of 13 amino acids. CDR3 in amino acids: CASSHPREATLHF. The CDR3 DNA follows: TGCGCCAGCAGCCATCCACGTGAAGCAACCCTCCACTTT.

Only a few counts were recorded for this clone. The chain joins TRBV11-3 to TRBJ2-4, with 10 bases matching TRBD1. Germline values: CDR1 SGHNT, CDR2 YENEEA. This CDR3 is built from 16 residues. V dropped 5 bases and J dropped 8; count of bases not matched to a gene: 12. CDR3 loop: CASSPPGQGFMDIQYF. DNA of the CDR3: TGTGCCAGCAGCCCGCCGGGACAGGGGTTTATGGACATTCAGTACTTC.

The chain is built from TRBV6-8 and TRBJ1-5, with 8 bases that match TRBD1. With V trimmed by 10 bases and J by 4 bases, 12 bases remained unmatched. The V gene's germline CDR1 is MNHGY and CDR2 SAAAGT. The CDR3 is made up of 15 amino acids. CDR3 in amino acids: CATTRGGQGNQPQHF. Here the CDR3 DNA reads TGTGCCACCACCCGAGGAGGACAGGGAAATCAGCCCCAGCATTTT.

This chain joins TRBV28 and TRBJ1-2; D is perhaps TRBD1 (6 bases). The CDR3 covers 15 residues. The germline V and J ends were trimmed by 5 bases and 3 bases, with 16 bases remaining between them. CDR1 MDHEN and CDR2 SYDVKM come from the germline V gene. The chain's CDR3 is CASSPPGTQYYGYTF. For the CDR3, the DNA is TGTGCCAGCAGTCCCCCGGGGACACAGTACTATGGCTACACCTTC.

This sequence joins TRBV19 and TRBJ1-1; D may be TRBD1 (5 bases). The CDR3 spans 13 residues. V lost 8 bases and J lost 0, with 10 bases in between. Germline loops: CDR1 LNHDA, CDR2 SQIVND (reference sequence). The CDR3 loop reads CASEARVNTEAFF. CDR3 nucleotides: TGTGCCAGTGAGGCCAGGGTGAACACTGAAGCTTTCTTT.